This T cell receptor (beta chain) was recovered during a study of cytomegalovirus exposure and HLA in healthy donors. The table lists this clone with a count of one. The PCR was carried out with 60 Vbeta primers and 13 Jbeta primers. The method was immunoSEQ multiplex PCR; TCRdb's version includes in-frame clones alone and lacks a portion of them. The sample shows some 76,000 clones, around 84% of them seen only once. V was cut by 3 bases and J by 3 bases, with 8 bases left in between. The germline gives CDR1 MNHNS, CDR2 SASEGT. The CDR3 length is 13 residues. V and J are TRBV6-1 and TRBJ2-5; D is uncertain. This receptor was identified in a woman aged 40 to 50 in good health and CMV-seropositive. The sample comprised PBMCs. Here the CDR3 reads CASSDLLKETQYF. DNA of the CDR3: TGTGCCAGCAGTGATCTACTTAAAGAGACCCAGTACTTC.